Following are 32 T cell receptor beta chains from one sample sequenced in a study of blood T cell repertoires in COVID-19 (TCRdb year 2020). Library generation was performed with the immunoSEQ multiplex PCR assay. TCRdb re-hosts the immuneACCESS table, in-frame sequences only. Its copies lack some clones; in the studies checked, an unresolved V gene accounts for under half of them, and the cause for the rest is not known. The sample contains over 200,000 clones, 88% of them found a single time. The ten largest clones add up to roughly 4% of the sample. The specimen was peripheral blood. The receptors stem from a man aged 55 to 70 who had recovered from COVID-19.

On this clone: Compared with germline, one end of the junction differs, possibly owing to a read error. The rearrangement joins TRBV20-1 to TRBJ2-3, with TRBD2 matching 12 bases. The CDR3 runs 16 residues. Germline loops: CDR1 DFQATT, CDR2 SNEGSKA (reference sequence). The chain's CDR3 is CSASGLAGGPTGTQYF. The DNA for the CDR3 is TGCAGTGCTAGTGGGCTAGCGGGGGGGCCGACAGGTACGCAGTATTTT.

The V gene is TRBV6-1, the J gene TRBJ1-2; D gene unclear. Germline CDR1 reads MNHNS; CDR2 reads SASEGT. The CDR3 sequence is 17 residues long. Trimming pared 0 bases from V and 8 bases from J, leaving 22 bases between. The CDR3 sequence: CASSEAPITPGRGGYTF. Written as DNA, the CDR3 is TGTGCCAGCAGTGAAGCGCCTATCACTCCGGGTCGAGGGGGCTACACCTTC.

This clone was observed once. V and J are TRBV12-3 or TRBV12-4 and TRBJ1-5; D remains ambiguous. There are 12 residues in the CDR3. V was pared by 3 bases and J by 7 bases, with 7 bases between. The CDR3 spells CASSFGRQPQHF. The CDR3 nucleotides read TGTGCCAGCAGTTTTGGTAGACAGCCCCAGCATTTT.

The rearrangement links TRBV5-6 to TRBJ1-2, with D maybe TRBD1 (5 bases). From germline, CDR1 is SGHDT and CDR2 YYEEEE. The germline V and J ends were trimmed by 5 bases and 5 bases, with 16 bases remaining between them. The CDR3 totals 14 residues. This CDR3 reads CASRPAGFGYGYTF. CDR3 in DNA: TGTGCCAGCAGGCCGGCAGGGTTCGGGTATGGCTACACCTTC.

This sequence joins TRBV12-3 or TRBV12-4 and TRBJ2-2; D is ambiguous. The CDR3 is made up of 13 amino acids. Trimming removed 5 bases from V and 3 bases from J, with 7 bases in between. CDR3 nucleotides: TGTGCCAGCAGTCCGAGTTACACCGGGGAGCTGTTTTTT. This gives the protein CASSPSYTGELFF.

The chain has TRBV9 and TRBJ1-6; perhaps TRBD1 as D (6 bases). Trimming took 3 bases from V and 5 from J, leaving 12 bases between them. Per the germline V gene, CDR1 is SGDLS and CDR2 is YYNGEE. The CDR3 spans 15 residues. The DNA of the CDR3 is TGTGCCAGCAGCGCACACAGGGCTAATAATTCACCCCTCCACTTT. It translates to CASSAHRANNSPLHF. The complete variable domain, with remaining parts taken from reference TRBV9 and TRBJ1-6, reads DSGVTQTPKHLITATGQRVTLRCSPRSGDLSVYWYQQSLDQGLQFLIQYYNGEERAKGNILERFSAQQFPDLHSELNLSSLELGDSALYFCASSAHRANNSPLHFGNGTRLTVT.

This chain uses TRBV9 with TRBJ1-1; D is ambiguous. The CDR3 spans 12 residues. Trimming took off 3 bases at V and 7 bases at J, with 10 bases between the two ends. Germline V lookup: CDR1 SGDLS, CDR2 YYNGEE. The CDR3 region has the DNA TGTGCCAGCAGCGCCGGCCAGGTTGAAGCTTTCTTT. Encoded protein: CASSAGQVEAFF.

The chain recombines TRBV3-1 (or the pseudogene TRBV3-2) with TRBJ2-2, with unresolved D. The germline CDR1 and CDR2 sequences are LGHDT and YNNKEL (reference sequence). V was trimmed by 1 base and J by 1 base, leaving 16 bases between them. The CDR3 contains 18 residues. The CDR3 nucleotides are TGTGCCAGCAGCCAAGCCGGGTTCGAGATTAAGAACACCGGGGAGCTGTTTTTT. This encodes CASSQAGFEIKNTGELFF.

The chain combines TRBV5-8 with TRBJ1-1; no clear D. The CDR3 runs 13 residues. The V gene lost 0 bases and the J gene lost 1 base, with 4 bases spanning the gap. Per germline, CDR1 SGHTS and CDR2 YDEGEE. This CDR3 reads CASSLGRNTEAFF. The CDR3 DNA sequence: TGTGCCAGCAGCTTGGGCAGGAACACTGAAGCTTTCTTT.

The chain combines TRBV19 with TRBJ2-7, with 7 bases matching TRBD2. This CDR3 is 15 amino acids long. V shed 8 bases, J shed 3 bases, and the junction held 13 bases outside the gene matches. Per germline, CDR1 LNHDA and CDR2 SQIVND (reference sequence). CDR3 protein: CASAAWGGGNYEQYF. The DNA for the CDR3 is TGTGCCAGTGCCGCGTGGGGCGGGGGAAACTACGAGCAGTACTTC.

The chain links TRBV9 to TRBJ1-4; 8 bases are a match to TRBD1. This CDR3 has 17 residues. Germline values: CDR1 SGDLS, CDR2 YYNGEE. J was trimmed by 3 bases and V by 3 bases; bases with no gene match: 10. CDR3 sequence (DNA): TGTGCCAGCAGCGCACATAACAGGGGGTTTGCTAATGAAAAACTGTTTTTT. This sequence encodes CASSAHNRGFANEKLFF.

The chain has TRBV9 and TRBJ2-2; D is unclear. The CDR3 totals 16 residues. V lost 1 base and J 7 bases, leaving 17 bases between the germline ends. CDR1 SGDLS and CDR2 YYNGEE come from the germline V gene. CDR3 sequence reads: CASSVTESIVVGELFF. Written as DNA, the CDR3 is TGTGCCAGCAGCGTAACCGAGTCGATAGTGGTCGGGGAGCTGTTTTTT.

The chain has TRBV30 and TRBJ1-5, with a possible D match to TRBD1 (6 bases). The germline V and J ends were trimmed by 2 bases and 0 bases, with 8 bases remaining between them. Germline V gives CDR1 GTSNPN, CDR2 SVGIG (reference sequence). CDR3 size: 14 residues. The CDR3 DNA follows: TGTGCCTGGAGTCAGGGGAATAGCAATCAGCCCCAGCATTTT. This sequence encodes CAWSQGNSNQPQHF.

The rearrangement joins TRBV14 to TRBJ1-1; D not certain. The CDR3 consists of 15 residues. V was cut by 1 base and J by 4 bases, with 13 bases left in between. Per the germline V gene, CDR1 is SGHDN and CDR2 is FVKESK. The CDR3 DNA is TGTGCCAGCAGCCAAGTAGCAGTTGGATCCACTGAAGCTTTCTTT. Translated: CASSQVAVGSTEAFF. Full variable domain (missing parts from reference TRBV14 and TRBJ1-1): EAGVTQFPSHSVIEKGQTVTLRCDPISGHDNLYWYRRVMGKEIKFLLHFVKESKQDESGMPNNRFLAERTGGTYSTLKVQPAELEDSGVYFCASSQVAVGSTEAFFGQGTRLTVV.

The rearrangement joins TRBV2 to TRBJ2-1, with TRBD2 identical over 13 bases. The CDR3 contains 15 residues. CDR1 and CDR2 (germline): SNHLY, FYNNEI. The trim removed 6 bases at V and 6 bases at J, leaving 5 bases unmatched. This CDR3 is CASRLLAGGPNEQFF. The CDR3 coding sequence is TGTGCCAGCAGACTACTAGCGGGGGGGCCCAATGAGCAGTTCTTC.

The rearrangement links TRBV5-1 to TRBJ1-5, with D possibly being TRBD1 (6 bases). CDR3 length: 15 residues. Germline V CDR1 and CDR2: SGHRS, YFSETQ. Trimming removed 0 bases from V and 4 bases from J, with 11 bases in between. This CDR3 reads CASSLGEQGNQPQHF. The CDR3 DNA reads as TGCGCCAGCAGCTTGGGAGAACAGGGTAATCAGCCCCAGCATTTT.

The chain employs TRBV7-8 and TRBJ1-4, with D tentatively TRBD1 (6 bases). From germline, CDR1 is SGHVS and CDR2 FQNEAQ. Deletions cut 6 bases from V and 8 bases from J, with 13 bases between. This CDR3 has 13 amino acids. The CDR3 bases are TGTGCCAGCAGACAGGGCCCACGGGAAAAACTGTTTTTT. Translation: CASRQGPREKLFF.

A remark on this clone: This may come from a read error, since a much larger clone is one base off. The genes are TRBV4-1 and TRBJ2-7; 9 bases agree with TRBD1. V lost 1 base and J lost 3; bases outside the gene matches: 1. The V gene's germline CDR1 is MGHRA and CDR2 YSYEKL. The CDR3 loop spans 14 amino acids. CDR3 residues: CASSQGTGVYEQYF. CDR3 nucleotide sequence: TGCGCCAGCAGCCAAGGGACAGGGGTCTACGAGCAGTACTTC.

CDR3 region: CASSFPGQSLYEQYF. The CDR3 DNA sequence: TGTGCCAGTAGTTTTCCGGGACAGTCGCTCTACGAGCAGTACTTC. The genes are TRBV19 and TRBJ2-7; 7 bases match TRBD1. The germline V gene encodes CDR1 LNHDA and CDR2 SQIVND (reference sequence). V shed 5 bases and J 3 bases; nucleotides not matched to a gene: 10. The CDR3 consists of 15 residues.

This chain uses TRBV12-3 or TRBV12-4 with TRBJ1-4; the match to TRBD1 covers 7 bases. The CDR3 is made up of 13 amino acids. V shed 8 bases and J 3 bases; nucleotides not matched to a gene: 3. CDR3 coding DNA: TGTGCCAGCCTGGGACAGCCTAATGAAAAACTGTTTTTT. It is translated as CASLGQPNEKLFF.

The chain carries TRBV7-9 and TRBJ1-1; D gene uncertain. The CDR3 contains 13 residues. V lost 4 bases to trimming and J lost 0 bases, with 6 bases between them. Germline V gives CDR1 SEHNR, CDR2 FQNEAQ (reference sequence). The CDR3 sequence: CASSYGMNTEAFF. The CDR3, as DNA: TGTGCCAGCAGCTACGGGATGAACACTGAAGCTTTCTTT.

The rearrangement links TRBV9 to TRBJ1-6; 7 nucleotides line up with TRBD1. The trim removed 3 bases at V and 3 bases at J, leaving 12 bases unmatched. Germline values: CDR1 SGDLS, CDR2 YYNGEE. The CDR3 contains 18 residues. CDR3 in amino acids: CASSANPGAGGYNSPLHF. DNA for the CDR3: TGTGCCAGCAGCGCCAATCCCGGGGCAGGGGGCTATAATTCACCCCTCCACTTT.

The rearrangement links TRBV19 to TRBJ2-7; 7 nucleotides align to TRBD2. The CDR3 is 13 amino acids. The junction had 9 bases not matched to a gene; V was cut back by 11 bases and J by 2 bases. CDR1 is LNHDA, CDR2 SQIVND, per germline (reference sequence). For the CDR3, the DNA is TGTGCCTCTGGACGCGGGGGAACCTACGAGCAGTACTTC. Its translation is CASGRGGTYEQYF.

The rearrangement uses TRBV3-1 (or the pseudogene TRBV3-2) and TRBJ2-5; no reliable D call. V dropped 4 bases and J dropped 2 bases, with 14 bases sitting between them. CDR3 size: 15 residues. From germline, CDR1 is LGHDT and CDR2 YNNKEL (reference sequence). The chain's CDR3 is CASSLPVSPQETQYF. The CDR3 coding sequence is TGTGCCAGCAGCCTCCCTGTTAGCCCTCAAGAGACCCAGTACTTC.

This chain joins TRBV13 and TRBJ2-1, with TRBD2 matching over 8 bases. CDR3 length: 15 amino acids. Germline values: CDR1 PRHDT, CDR2 FYEKMQ (reference sequence). V shed 6 bases and J 8 bases; nucleotides not matched to a gene: 12. The CDR3 loop reads CASRPSGTRGYEQFF. The CDR3 nucleotides are TGTGCCAGCAGGCCTTCCGGGACTAGGGGCTATGAGCAGTTCTTC.

V gene TRBV28 combines with J gene TRBJ1-3; D is perhaps TRBD1 (5 bases). Germline V gene data show CDR1 as MDHEN and CDR2 as SYDVKM. This CDR3 contains 14 residues. V was cut by 3 bases and J by 3 bases, with 9 bases left in between. CDR3 loop: CASSFQGGGNTIYF. The CDR3 DNA sequence: TGTGCCAGCAGTTTTCAGGGAGGTGGAAACACCATATATTTT.

J is TRBJ2-1 and V is TRBV6-4; 14 positions agree with TRBD2. Germline V CDR1 and CDR2: MRHNA, SNTAGT. Trimming cost V 6 bases and J 6 bases; bases outside gene matches: 7. The CDR3 extends over 16 amino acids. CDR3 region: CASSRTSGGQGNEQFF. CDR3 bases: TGTGCCAGCAGCCGGACTAGCGGGGGGCAAGGCAATGAGCAGTTCTTC.

This chain joins TRBV6-2 or TRBV6-3 and TRBJ1-4; 7 bases line up with TRBD1. CDR1 MNHEY and CDR2 SVGEGT come from the germline V gene. V gave up 0 bases and J gave up 8 bases; unmatched junction bases: 6. This CDR3 region has 15 residues. The CDR3 protein is CASSYSDRKNEKLFF. The DNA of the CDR3 is TGTGCCAGCAGTTACTCGGACAGGAAAAACGAAAAACTGTTTTTT.

The chain uses TRBV9 and TRBJ1-3, with D tentatively TRBD1 (5 bases). The germline gives CDR1 SGDLS, CDR2 YYNGEE. Trimming removed 0 bases from V and 2 bases from J, with 9 bases in between. The CDR3 totals 15 residues. CDR3 DNA: TGTGCCAGCAGCGTAGCTTCGACAGCTGGAAACACCATATATTTT. It specifies CASSVASTAGNTIYF.

J is TRBJ2-5 and V is TRBV3-1 (or the pseudogene TRBV3-2), with D possibly TRBD2 on 6 matching bases. The V gene lost 0 bases and the J gene lost 5 bases, with 10 bases spanning the gap. The CDR3 is 14 amino acids. Germline loops: CDR1 LGHDT, CDR2 YNNKEL (reference sequence). As DNA, the CDR3 is TGTGCCAGCAGCCAAGATCCGGGGGTTGAGACCCAGTACTTC. This translates into CASSQDPGVETQYF.

The V and J genes are TRBV30 and TRBJ2-5, with unresolved D. Germline lookup yields CDR1 GTSNPN and CDR2 SVGIG (reference sequence). Trimming cost V 3 bases and J 2 bases, with 7 bases left between them. The CDR3 is 12 residues long. CDR3 loop: CAWRAPQETQYF. DNA of the CDR3: TGTGCCTGGAGAGCCCCTCAAGAGACCCAGTACTTC.

The chain has TRBV7-3 and TRBJ2-1, with TRBD2 identical over 7 bases. Per the germline V gene, CDR1 is SGHTA and CDR2 is FQGTGA. With V trimmed by 5 bases and J by 0 bases, 7 bases remained unmatched. The CDR3 consists of 16 residues. This chain's CDR3 is CASSPGGGPSYNEQFF. CDR3 bases: TGTGCCAGCAGCCCGGGAGGCGGGCCCTCCTACAATGAGCAGTTCTTC.